The rows below give T cell receptor beta chains drawn from one sample of a study of T cell responses to AZD1222 COVID-19 vaccine. Here immunoSEQ multiplex PCR was the method, and the copy in TCRdb shows in-frame clones only, minus some. The table lists approximately 74,000 clones, about 82% of them singletons. The sample in question was peripheral blood, obtained on day 0 of AZD1222 vaccination. Every receptor here comes from an adult in good health. Each CDR3 is given with its conserved first and last residue. The D gene is left open where the match is weak. Some rows have no size entry. The others give once, few or many, or a class for an expanded clone.

length	V	J	D	size	DNA	CDR3
14	TRBV5-1	TRBJ2-3	.	.	TGCGCCAGCAGCTTCAATGTGGGGGCAGATACGCAGTATTTT	CASSFNVGADTQYF
14	TRBV14	TRBJ2-5	.	.	TGTGCCAGCAGCCAAGGACCGACCCAAGAGACCCAGTACTTC	CASSQGPTQETQYF
13	TRBV5-1	TRBJ2-1	.	.	TGCGCCAGCAGGGAGACTGGAACCAATGAGCAGTTCTTC	CASRETGTNEQFF
12	TRBV5-6	TRBJ1-2	.	.	TGTGCCAGCAGCTTACGGATCGGTGGCTACACCTTC	CASSLRIGGYTF
17	TRBV3-1/TRBV3-2	TRBJ1-2	.	.	TGTGCCAGCAGCCAAGATAACCCCATGAGGTTTCGGTATGGCTACACCTTC	CASSQDNPMRFRYGYTF
13	TRBV10-2	TRBJ2-5	.	.	TGCGCCAGCGGTTTGCTAGGGGGAGAGACCCAGTACTTC	CASGLLGGETQYF
14	TRBV10-3	TRBJ2-3	TRBD1	.	TGTGCCATCAAACCGACAGGGGTCACAGATACGCAGTATTTT	CAIKPTGVTDTQYF
17	TRBV5-1	TRBJ2-3	TRBD2	once	TGCGCCAGCAGCTTGGCCGGAACGACTAGCGGCACAGATACGCAGTATTTT	CASSLAGTTSGTDTQYF
16	TRBV9	TRBJ1-4	TRBD1	.	TGTGCCAGCAGCGCCGGGACAGGGGGCTCTAATGAAAAACTGTTTTTT	CASSAGTGGSNEKLFF
14	TRBV7-8	TRBJ2-7	.	.	TGTGCCAGCAGCTTAAGAGCGATTCTCTACGAGCAGTACTTC	CASSLRAILYEQYF
14	TRBV7-9	TRBJ2-1	.	.	TGTGCCAGCAGCCCCCGCAGGGACTACAATGAGCAGTTCTTC	CASSPRRDYNEQFF
15	TRBV6-6	TRBJ1-1	TRBD1	.	TGTGCCAGCAGTCGACCCACAGGGGGCGACACTGAAGCTTTCTTT	CASSRPTGGDTEAFF
15	TRBV3-1/TRBV3-2	TRBJ2-3	.	once	TGTGCCAGCAGCCAAGAGGGGTTCTCAACAGATACGCAGTATTTT	CASSQEGFSTDTQYF
19	TRBV2	TRBJ2-1	.	.	TGTGCCAGCATGGTCAGCCCCGCGGACTTCTCAAACCGGCCGTATGAGCAGTTCTTC	CASMVSPADFSNRPYEQFF
15	TRBV15	TRBJ2-3	.	few	TGTGCCACCAGCAGAGATACCACTGGAGGAGATACGCAGTATTTT	CATSRDTTGGDTQYF
13	TRBV27	TRBJ1-5	.	.	TGTGCCAGCCGCCTTGGGGCAGGTCAGCCCCAGCATTTT	CASRLGAGQPQHF
13	TRBV11-2	TRBJ1-2	.	.	TGTGCCAGCAGCTTCCAATCTAACTATGGCTACACCTTC	CASSFQSNYGYTF
13	TRBV21-1	TRBJ2-1	.	few	TGTGCCAGCAGCAGACAGGGATACAATGAGCAGTTCTTC	CASSRQGYNEQFF
14	TRBV6-6	TRBJ2-2	.	.	TGTGCCAGCAGATTAAACTTTAACACCGGGGAGCTGTTTTTT	CASRLNFNTGELFF
15	TRBV6-2/TRBV6-3	TRBJ1-1	.	.	TGTGCCAGCAGCCCCGCGGGGGACCGTAACACTGAAGCTTTCTTT	CASSPAGDRNTEAFF
13	TRBV5-1	TRBJ2-7	.	.	TGCGCCAGCAGGAAAGTTGATCTCCACGAGCAGTACTTC	CASRKVDLHEQYF
17	TRBV20-1	TRBJ2-5	TRBD1	.	TGCAGTGCTAGTAAGGGACAGGGGGATATGATCCAAGAGACCCAGTACTTC	CSASKGQGDMIQETQYF
15	TRBV5-1	TRBJ1-1	.	.	TGCGCCAGCAGCTTGCGGGGGGCCGCATACACTGAAGCTTTCTTT	CASSLRGAAYTEAFF
15	TRBV28	TRBJ2-7	TRBD2	.	TGTGCCAGCAGTTTATCAGCGGGGGGGCCTGGCGAGCAGTACTTC	CASSLSAGGPGEQYF
16	TRBV27	TRBJ2-1	.	.	TGTGCCAGCAGTTCGAGCAACAGGGAATCCTACAATGAGCAGTTCTTC	CASSSSNRESYNEQFF
14	TRBV5-1	TRBJ2-3	.	medium-sized	TGCGCCAGCAGCTTGCTGGTACAGGCGGATACGCAGTATTTT	CASSLLVQADTQYF
14	TRBV19	TRBJ2-3	.	.	TGTGCCAGTAGTATAGGGACACCAAGAGATACGCAGTATTTT	CASSIGTPRDTQYF
15	TRBV4-1	TRBJ1-5	TRBD1	.	TGCGCCAGCAGCCAAGGAGGGGGCAGGGATCAGCCCCAGCATTTT	CASSQGGGRDQPQHF
12	TRBV7-7	TRBJ2-2	.	.	TGTGCCAGCAGCCGGTTGGCCGGGGAGCTGTTTTTT	CASSRLAGELFF
16	TRBV3-1/TRBV3-2	TRBJ1-2	.	.	TGTGCCAGCAGCCAAAGAGGGAGGGACGGCGGGGATGGCTACACCTTC	CASSQRGRDGGDGYTF
14	TRBV7-9	TRBJ1-2	.	.	TGTGCCAGCAGCTCATCCCGAGGTTCGGGAGGCTACACCTTC	CASSSSRGSGGYTF
14	TRBV27	TRBJ1-1	.	.	TGTGCCAGCAGTTTATCTGGGAACCCCACTGAAGCTTTCTTT	CASSLSGNPTEAFF
16	TRBV7-2	TRBJ2-2	TRBD2	.	TGTGCCAGCAGCTTAGCGCTAGCGGGAGTTACCGGGGAGCTGTTTTTT	CASSLALAGVTGELFF
19	TRBV19	TRBJ1-1	.	few	TGTGCCAGTAGTGGGGGGGTCAGCGGCTGGGGCCGAATGAACACTGAAGCTTTCTTT	CASSGGVSGWGRMNTEAFF
13	TRBV12-3/TRBV12-4	TRBJ1-5	.	.	TGTGCCAGCAGTTACGGCGCTAATCAGCCCCAGCATTTT	CASSYGANQPQHF
14	TRBV11-2	TRBJ2-2	.	.	TGTGCCAGCAGCCCGGGGACATTTATCGGGGAGCTGTTTTTT	CASSPGTFIGELFF
14	TRBV7-3	TRBJ2-2	TRBD2	.	TGTGCCAGCAGCCGGGGGGACAACACCGGGGAGCTGTTTTTT	CASSRGDNTGELFF
15	TRBV18	TRBJ2-5	.	.	TGTGCCAGCTCGTCTGACAGGAGTAGCCAAGAGACCCAGTACTTC	CASSSDRSSQETQYF
12	TRBV5-4	TRBJ1-1	.	.	TGTGCCAGCAGCAGGGGACTTGAGGGAGCTTTCTTT	CASSRGLEGAFF
17	TRBV21-1	TRBJ2-7	.	.	TGTGCCAGCAGCAAAGGGCCGGGACTAGCGTACCGAGGCGAGCAGTACTTC	CASSKGPGLAYRGEQYF
16	TRBV5-1	TRBJ1-4	.	few	TGCGCCAGCAGCTCCCGTAACGAAGACGGAAATGAAAAACTGTTTTTT	CASSSRNEDGNEKLFF
13	TRBV6-5	TRBJ2-2	.	.	TGTGCCAGCAGTTATGGTGGGGCCGGGGAGCTGTTTTTT	CASSYGGAGELFF
13	TRBV29-1	TRBJ2-1	.	.	TGCAGCGTAGACCTACTGACCGCTGATGAGCAGTTCTTC	CSVDLLTADEQFF